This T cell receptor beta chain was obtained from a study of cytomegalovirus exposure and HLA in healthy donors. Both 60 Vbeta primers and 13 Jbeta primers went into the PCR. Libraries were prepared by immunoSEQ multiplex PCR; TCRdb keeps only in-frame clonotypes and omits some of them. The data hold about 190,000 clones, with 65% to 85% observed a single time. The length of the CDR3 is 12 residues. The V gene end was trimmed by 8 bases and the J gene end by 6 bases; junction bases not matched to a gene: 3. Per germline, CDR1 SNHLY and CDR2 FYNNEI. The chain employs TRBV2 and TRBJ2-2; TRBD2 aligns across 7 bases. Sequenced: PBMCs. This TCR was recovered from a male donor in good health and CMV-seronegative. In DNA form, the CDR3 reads TGTGCCAGCTGGGGGGGGGCCGGGGAGCTGTTTTTT. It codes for CASWGGAGELFF.